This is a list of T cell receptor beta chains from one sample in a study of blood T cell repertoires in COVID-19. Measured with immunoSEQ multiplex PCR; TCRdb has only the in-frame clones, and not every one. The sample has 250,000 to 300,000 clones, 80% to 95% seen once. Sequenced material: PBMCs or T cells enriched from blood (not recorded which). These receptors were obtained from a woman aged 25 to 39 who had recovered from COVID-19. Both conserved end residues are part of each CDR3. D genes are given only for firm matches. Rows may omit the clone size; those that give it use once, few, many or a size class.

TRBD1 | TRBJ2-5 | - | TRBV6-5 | CASSHATGLGETQYF | TGTGCCAGCAGTCACGCGACAGGGTTAGGGGAGACCCAGTACTTC
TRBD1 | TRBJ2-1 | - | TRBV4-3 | CASSQGTGYNEQFF | TGCGCCAGCAGCCAGGGGACAGGATACAATGAGCAGTTCTTC
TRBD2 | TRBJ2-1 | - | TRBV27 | CASSSHRGAGGPSNEQFF | TGTGCCAGCAGCTCCCATCGGGGGGCGGGAGGGCCCTCCAATGAGCAGTTCTTC
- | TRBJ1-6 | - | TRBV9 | CASSVVDTPRAPLHF | TGTGCCAGCAGCGTAGTGGATACCCCCAGGGCACCCCTCCACTTT
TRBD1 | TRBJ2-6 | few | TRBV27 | CASRTQGAGANVLTF | TGTGCCAGCAGGACACAGGGGGCTGGGGCCAACGTCCTGACTTTC
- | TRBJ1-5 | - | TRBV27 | CASSLSSGSNQPQHF | TGTGCCAGCAGTTTATCGTCGGGGAGCAATCAGCCCCAGCATTTT
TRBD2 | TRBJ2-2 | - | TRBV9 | CASSVIDGQRDSLGELFF | TGTGCCAGCAGCGTAATCGACGGGCAGCGGGATTCGCTCGGGGAGCTGTTTTTT
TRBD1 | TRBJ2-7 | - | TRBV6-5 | CASSYSDRAF | TGTGCCAGCAGTTACTCCGACAGGGCCTTC
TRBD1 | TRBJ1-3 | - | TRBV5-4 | CASSRLGKGTAGNTIYF | TGTGCCAGCAGCCGTTTGGGAAAAGGGACAGCTGGAAACACCATATATTTT
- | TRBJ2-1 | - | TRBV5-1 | CASSLGAGTFVNNEQFF | TGCGCCAGCAGCTTGGGGGCGGGGACCTTCGTAAACAATGAGCAGTTCTTC
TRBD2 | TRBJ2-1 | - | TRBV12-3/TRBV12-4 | CASSLGREEQFF | TGTGCCAGCAGTTTAGGGCGGGAGGAGCAGTTCTTC
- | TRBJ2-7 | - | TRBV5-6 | CASSLRVGGYEQYF | TGTGCCAGCAGCCTCCGGGTGGGCGGGTACGAGCAGTACTTC
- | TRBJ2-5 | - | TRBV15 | CATRKLNTGQETQYF | TGTGCCACCAGAAAATTGAACACAGGCCAAGAGACCCAGTACTTC
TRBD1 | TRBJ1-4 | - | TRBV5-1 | CASGPGTGNEKLFF | TGCGCCAGCGGCCCCGGGACAGGGAATGAAAAACTGTTTTTT
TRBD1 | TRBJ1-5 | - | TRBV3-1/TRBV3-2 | CASSPRQGLHQPQHF | TGTGCCAGCAGCCCGAGACAGGGCCTCCATCAGCCCCAGCATTTT
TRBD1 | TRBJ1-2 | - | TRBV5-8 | CASSWLGRGLASGYTF | TGTGCCAGCAGCTGGTTGGGCAGGGGGTTGGCGAGTGGCTACACCTTC
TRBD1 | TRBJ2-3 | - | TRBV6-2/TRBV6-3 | CASSDRGAADTQYF | TGTGCCAGCAGCGACAGGGGTGCGGCAGATACGCAGTATTTT
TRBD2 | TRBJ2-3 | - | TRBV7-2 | CASSLVVGGLAGVSDTQYF | TGTGCCAGCAGCTTAGTGGTTGGGGGACTAGCGGGAGTTTCAGATACGCAGTATTTT
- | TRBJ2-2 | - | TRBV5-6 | CASSLGQGGTGELFF | TGTGCCAGCAGCTTGGGGCAGGGAGGTACCGGGGAGCTGTTTTTT
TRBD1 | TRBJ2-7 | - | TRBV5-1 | CASSLGGQLSYEQYF | TGCGCCAGCAGCTTGGGGGGACAGTTATCCTACGAGCAGTACTTC
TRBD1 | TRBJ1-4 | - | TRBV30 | CAWSVGQGGGNEKLFF | TGTGCCTGGAGTGTTGGACAGGGAGGGGGTAATGAAAAACTGTTTTTT
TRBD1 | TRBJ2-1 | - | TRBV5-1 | CASSLQPGQGYNEQFF | TGCGCCAGCAGCCTTCAACCGGGACAGGGCTACAATGAGCAGTTCTTC
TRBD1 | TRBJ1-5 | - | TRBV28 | CASSLSGTGNQPQHF | TGTGCCAGCAGTTTATCCGGGACAGGGAATCAGCCCCAGCATTTT
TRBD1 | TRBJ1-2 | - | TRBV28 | CASRPGGKDYGYTF | TGTGCCAGCAGACCAGGGGGCAAAGACTATGGCTACACCTTC
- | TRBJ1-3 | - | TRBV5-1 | CASSPRETGNTIYF | TGCGCCAGCAGCCCAAGAGAAACTGGAAACACCATATATTTT
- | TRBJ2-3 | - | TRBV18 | CASSPRLALTDTQYF | TGTGCCAGCTCACCCCGGCTAGCCCTAACAGATACGCAGTATTTT
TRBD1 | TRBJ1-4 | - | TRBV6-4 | CASSDSRTGMEDEKLFF | TGTGCCAGCAGTGACTCGAGGACAGGGATGGAGGATGAAAAACTGTTTTTT
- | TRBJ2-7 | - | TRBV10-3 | CAISESVGGNSYEQYF | TGTGCCATCAGTGAGTCTGTGGGAGGCAATTCCTACGAGCAGTACTTC
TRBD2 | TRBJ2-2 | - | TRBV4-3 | CASSQDTLAGDTGELFF | TGCGCCAGCAGCCAAGATACCCTAGCGGGAGACACCGGGGAGCTGTTTTTT
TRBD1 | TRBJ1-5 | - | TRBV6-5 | CASSLRQGDNQPQHF | TGTGCCAGCAGTTTACGACAGGGTGACAATCAGCCCCAGCATTTT
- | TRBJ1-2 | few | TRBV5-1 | CASSLGGEGYGYTF | TGCGCCAGCAGCTTGGGGGGAGAGGGCTATGGCTACACCTTC
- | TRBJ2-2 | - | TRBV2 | CAIRRRDFLNTGELFF | TGTGCCATACGTAGAAGGGACTTCCTGAACACCGGGGAGCTGTTTTTT
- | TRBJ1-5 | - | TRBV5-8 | CASSHPGPNQPQHF | TGTGCCAGCAGCCACCCAGGGCCCAATCAGCCCCAGCATTTT
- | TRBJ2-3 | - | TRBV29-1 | CSAQVVFPGDTQYF | TGCAGCGCCCAAGTCGTTTTTCCGGGAGATACGCAGTATTTT
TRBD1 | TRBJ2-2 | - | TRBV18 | CASSRDSASTGELFF | TGTGCCAGCTCACGGGACAGCGCGTCCACCGGGGAGCTGTTTTTT
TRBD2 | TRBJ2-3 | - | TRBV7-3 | CASSLSGRAGDTQYF | TGTGCCAGCAGCTTAAGCGGGAGGGCCGGAGATACGCAGTATTTT
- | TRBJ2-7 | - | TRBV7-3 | CASSPGIGADYEQYF | TGTGCCAGCAGCCCAGGGATCGGTGCTGACTACGAGCAGTACTTC
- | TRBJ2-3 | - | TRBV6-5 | CASSYSGGTQYF | TGTGCCAGCAGTTACTCGGGGGGTACGCAGTATTTT
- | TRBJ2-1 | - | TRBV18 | CASSPDTPTKLRYEQFF | TGTGCCAGCTCACCGGATACCCCGACAAAGTTAAGGTATGAGCAGTTCTTC
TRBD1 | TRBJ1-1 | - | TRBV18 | CASSRQGGTGFLNTEAFF | TGTGCCAGCTCACGGCAAGGCGGGACAGGGTTTTTGAACACTGAAGCTTTCTTT
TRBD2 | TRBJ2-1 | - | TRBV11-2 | CASSLDSSAGLAGPYNEQFF | TGTGCCAGCAGCTTAGATTCGAGTGCCGGACTAGCGGGACCATACAATGAGCAGTTCTTC
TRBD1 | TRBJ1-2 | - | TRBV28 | CASSSGQDDYGYTF | TGTGCCAGCAGTTCCGGACAGGACGACTATGGCTACACCTTC
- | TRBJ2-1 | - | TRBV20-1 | CSADYYNEQFF | TGCAGTGCCGACTACTACAATGAGCAGTTCTTC
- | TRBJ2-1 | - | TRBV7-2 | CASSRQRNEQFF | TGTGCCAGCAGCCGACAGCGCAATGAGCAGTTCTTC
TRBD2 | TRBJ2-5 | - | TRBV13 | CASSLTSGGLQETQYF | TGTGCCAGCAGCCTGACTAGCGGGGGGCTACAAGAGACCCAGTACTTC
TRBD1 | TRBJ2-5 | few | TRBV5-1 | CASSPDTGTGIETQYF | TGCGCCAGCAGCCCGGATACCGGGACAGGGATTGAGACCCAGTACTTC
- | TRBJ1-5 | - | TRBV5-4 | CLSSHAGSLYSNQPQHF | TGTCTCAGCAGCCACGCAGGGTCCCTCTATAGCAATCAGCCCCAGCATTTT
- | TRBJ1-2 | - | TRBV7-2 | CASSLELNYGYTF | TGTGCCAGCAGCTTAGAACTTAACTATGGCTACACCTTC
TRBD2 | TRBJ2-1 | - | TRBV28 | CASKGLAGDRNNEQFF | TGTGCCAGCAAGGGACTAGCGGGAGACAGAAACAATGAGCAGTTCTTC
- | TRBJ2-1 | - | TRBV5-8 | CASSFPGTPTYNEQFF | TGTGCCAGCAGCTTCCCCGGGACACCGACCTACAATGAGCAGTTCTTC